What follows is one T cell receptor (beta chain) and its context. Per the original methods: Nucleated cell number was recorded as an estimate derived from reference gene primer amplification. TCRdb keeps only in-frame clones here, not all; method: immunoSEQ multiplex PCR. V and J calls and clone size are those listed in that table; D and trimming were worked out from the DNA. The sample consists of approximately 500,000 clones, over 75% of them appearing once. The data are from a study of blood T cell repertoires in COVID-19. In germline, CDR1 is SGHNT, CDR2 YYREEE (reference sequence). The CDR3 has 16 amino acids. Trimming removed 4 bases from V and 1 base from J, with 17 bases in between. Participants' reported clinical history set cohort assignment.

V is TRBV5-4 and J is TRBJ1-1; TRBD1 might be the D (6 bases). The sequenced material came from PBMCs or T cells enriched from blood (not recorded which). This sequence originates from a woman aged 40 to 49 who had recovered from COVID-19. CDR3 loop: CASSGPGQLRNTEAFF. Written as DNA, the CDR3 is TGTGCCAGCAGCGGGCCGGGACAACTCCGGAACACTGAAGCTTTCTTT.